This T cell receptor beta chain was captured by sequencing in a study of T cell responses to AZD1222 COVID-19 vaccine. Overall study context: Pooled samples include second doses given at about 4 or 12 weeks. Points from the study as a whole: Regions left unmutated in variants are reportedly the target of nearly half of spike-specific TCRs. Across spike, vaccine-associated CD4 TCRs were found, dominant at 160-218 and 743-854.

V was clipped by 1 base and J by 4 bases, with 10 bases between them. The CDR3 is made up of 14 amino acids. In germline, CDR1 is SGHVS, CDR2 FNYEAQ. Only in-frame clones appear in the TCRdb table, and some are missing; sequencing was by immunoSEQ multiplex PCR. The sample lists around 160,000 clones, around 91% seen once, with 4% to 6% in the top ten. With regard to this clone: Its antigen is not known.

Sequenced material: peripheral blood, taken on day 0 of AZD1222 vaccination. The source is an adult in good health. The V and J genes are TRBV7-6 and TRBJ2-5, with unresolved D. The CDR3 region has the DNA TGTGCCAGCAGCTTAGGCGTGGGATCAGAGACCCAGTACTTC. Amino acid sequence: CASSLGVGSETQYF.